These 31 T cell receptor beta chains share one sample of origin, sequenced in a study of early T cells in non-severe SARS-CoV-2 infection. Each CDR3 protein is one row after TCRdb ran MiXCR on the 5' RACE reads. The sample consists of tens of thousands of distinct CDR3 sequences, roughly an eighth of them appearing once. The source material was whole blood. The receptors were gathered from an adult who was a healthcare worker with PCR-confirmed SARS-CoV-2 infection or an uninfected control (not recorded which).

In its sample, this clonotype was seen many times. The chain employs TRBV28 and TRBJ1-6; D possibly corresponds to TRBD1 (6 bases). This CDR3 spans 15 amino acids. Trimming removed 3 bases at V and 2 bases at J, with 8 bases between. The germline gives CDR1 MDHEN, CDR2 SYDVKM. The CDR3: CASSLGATYNSPLHF. The CDR3 coding sequence is TGTGCCAGCAGTTTGGGGGCGACCTATAATTCACCCCTCCACTTT.

This clonotype was recorded at least ten times. The chain has TRBV19 and TRBJ2-1; perhaps D is TRBD1 or TRBD2 (5 bases each). The germline CDR1 and CDR2 sequences are LNHDA and SQIVND (reference sequence). V was trimmed by 0 bases and J by 7 bases, leaving 16 bases between them. The CDR3 length is 16 residues. CDR3 amino acids: CASSIDQGVQGNEQFF. In nucleotides, the CDR3 is TGTGCCAGTAGTATAGATCAGGGAGTTCAGGGAAATGAGCAGTTCTTC.

This clonotype was recorded at least ten times. The chain has TRBV29-1 and TRBJ2-1; 8 bases agree with TRBD2. The V gene end was trimmed by 3 bases and the J gene end by 9 bases; junction bases not matched to a gene: 13. Germline lookup yields CDR1 SQVTM and CDR2 ANQGSEA. The length of the CDR3 is 15 residues. CDR3 sequence reads: CSVEAPASGPREQFF. The CDR3 DNA is TGCAGCGTTGAGGCCCCGGCTAGCGGGCCTCGTGAGCAGTTCTTC.

This clonotype came up many times. This chain joins TRBV28 and TRBJ1-1; D ambiguous. Trimming left V 3 bases short and J 0 bases short, with 11 bases between. Germline V gene lookup returns CDR1 MDHEN and CDR2 SYDVKM. This CDR3 has 15 residues. The CDR3 bases are TGTGCCAGCAGTTTTCCCGACCGAATGAACACTGAAGCTTTCTTT. Protein: CASSFPDRMNTEAFF. Based on the CDR3 plus reference TRBV28 and TRBJ1-1, the full variable domain is DVKVTQSSRYLVKRTGEKVFLECVQDMDHENMFWYRQDPGLGLRLIYFSYDVKMKEKGDIPEGYSVSREKKERFSLILESASTNQTSMYLCASSFPDRMNTEAFFGQGTRLTVV.

This clonotype was picked up many times. V and J are TRBV28 and TRBJ1-4, with a weak D call TRBD1 (6 bases). This CDR3 region has 15 residues. The V end lost 4 bases, the J end lost 2 bases, and 11 bases lay between the germline ends. Germline-derived CDR1 and CDR2 are MDHEN and SYDVKM. The CDR3 protein is CASSSPRGTNEKLFF. The CDR3 DNA reads TGTGCCAGCAGTTCTCCCAGGGGTACTAATGAAAAACTGTTTTTT.

V usage is TRBV7-2 and J usage is TRBJ1-4; D possibly corresponds to TRBD1 (5 bases). The CDR3 is 14 residues long. Germline values: CDR1 SGHTA, CDR2 FQGNSA. Trimming pared 5 bases from V and 6 bases from J, leaving 13 bases between. This CDR3 reads CASSLGGSDEKLFF. CDR3 nucleotide sequence: TGTGCCAGCAGCCTGGGGGGGAGTGATGAAAAACTGTTTTTT. Drawing the rest from reference TRBV7-2 and TRBJ1-4, the complete variable domain is GAGVSQSPSNKVTEKGKDVELRCDPISGHTALYWYRQSLGQGLEFLIYFQGNSAPDKSGLPSDRFSAERTGGSVSTLTIQRTQQEDSAVYLCASSLGGSDEKLFFGSGTQLSVL.

The chain combines TRBV28 with TRBJ2-1, with D maybe TRBD1 (7 bases). Trimming shortened V by 7 bases and J by 4 bases, and 14 bases separated the two germline ends. This CDR3 is built from 14 residues. From germline, CDR1 is MDHEN and CDR2 SYDVKM. The CDR3: CASNLGGQYNEQFF. DNA for the CDR3: TGTGCCAGCAACTTGGGGGGACAGTACAATGAGCAGTTCTTC.

This clonotype was recorded many times. The gene calls are TRBV28 and TRBJ2-1; 9 positions match TRBD1. With 6 bases clipped from V and 7 bases from J, the junction kept 10 bases outside the gene matches. CDR3 length: 15 amino acids. Germline assignment: CDR1 MDHEN and CDR2 SYDVKM. This CDR3 is CASRDTGGASNEQFF. CDR3 sequence (DNA): TGTGCCAGCAGAGACACAGGGGGCGCGAGTAATGAGCAGTTCTTC.

Ten or more counts support this clonotype. The chain has TRBV11-3 and TRBJ2-1; D ambiguous. CDR3 length: 16 amino acids. V was cut by 1 base and J by 5 bases, with 15 bases left in between. CDR1 is SGHNT and CDR2 is YENEEA in the germline V gene. The CDR3 DNA reads as TGTGCCAGCAGCTTAGCGTCGCGTCGCGGACACAATGAGCAGTTCTTC. As protein: CASSLASRRGHNEQFF.

In this sample, this clonotype turned up many times. V is TRBV12-3 or TRBV12-4 and J is TRBJ2-3, with D hard to call. The CDR3 consists of 14 residues. Deletions cut 6 bases from V and 4 bases from J, with 14 bases between. The DNA of the CDR3 is TGTGCCAGCAGGATCGCACGCCGGTCAGATACGCAGTATTTT. It encodes CASRIARRSDTQYF.

J is TRBJ2-2 and V is TRBV7-9, with 8 bases that match TRBD1. Germline assignment: CDR1 SEHNR and CDR2 FQNEAQ (reference sequence). The CDR3 totals 14 residues. V was pared by 5 bases and J by 6 bases, with 5 bases of the junction left unmatched. The CDR3 DNA reads TGTGCCAGCAGCGCCCGACAGGGGTCCGGGGAGCTGTTTTTT. This codes for CASSARQGSGELFF.

This clonotype was observed many times. The genes are TRBV20-1 and TRBJ2-4; possible D gene TRBD1, 6 bases. There are 15 residues in the CDR3. V was pared by 6 bases and J by 0 bases, with 15 bases between. In germline, CDR1 is DFQATT, CDR2 SNEGSKA (reference sequence). CDR3 region: CSASPGHLAKNIQYF. Written as DNA, the CDR3 is TGCAGTGCCTCTCCGGGACACCTAGCCAAAAACATTCAGTACTTC.

This clonotype was seen ten or more times. V usage is TRBV20-1 and J usage is TRBJ2-5; D may be TRBD1 or TRBD2 (5 bases each). Germline V gene data show CDR1 as DFQATT and CDR2 as SNEGSKA (reference sequence). The CDR3 is made up of 13 amino acids. V was pared by 7 bases and J by 3 bases, with 15 bases between. The CDR3 protein is CSGRATVKETQYF. The CDR3 DNA reads TGCAGTGGGCGGGCGACAGTAAAAGAGACCCAGTACTTC.

This clonotype was recorded many times. The chain combines TRBV5-1 with TRBJ2-2, with D possibly TRBD1 on 6 matching bases. The germline V gene encodes CDR1 SGHRS and CDR2 YFSETQ. With 5 bases removed from V and 2 bases from J, the gap between germline ends came to 13 bases. This CDR3 region has 15 residues. The CDR3 reads CASRSPGHNTGELFF. The CDR3 DNA follows: TGCGCCAGCAGATCACCGGGACACAACACCGGGGAGCTGTTTTTT.

On this clonotype: Compared with germline, one end of the junction differs, possibly owing to a read error. The rearrangement joins TRBV28 to TRBJ1-2; possible D gene TRBD1, 6 bases. The CDR3 extends over 12 amino acids. The germline gives CDR1 MDHEN, CDR2 SYDVKM. The CDR3 protein is CTSSSNGQGYTF. CDR3 nucleotides: TGTACCAGCAGTTCAAACGGACAGGGCTACACCTTC.

The sample holds a few counts of this clonotype. The CDR3 region is CSVQPTGVKNTEAFF. As DNA, the CDR3 is TGCAGCGTCCAACCGACAGGGGTTAAGAACACTGAAGCTTTCTTT. The chain combines TRBV29-1 with TRBJ1-1, with 8 bases aligning to TRBD1. The V gene end was trimmed by 6 bases and the J gene end by 1 base; junction bases not matched to a gene: 10. There are 15 residues in the CDR3. The germline V gene has CDR1 SQVTM and CDR2 ANQGSEA.

The sample holds many counts of this clonotype. The genes are TRBV28 and TRBJ1-4; D remains unclear. CDR3 size: 12 residues. Germline V gene lookup returns CDR1 MDHEN and CDR2 SYDVKM. The V end lost 8 bases, the J end lost 3 bases, and 7 bases lay between the germline ends. CDR3 sequence reads: CASGRPNEKLFF. The CDR3 coding sequence is TGTGCCAGCGGCAGGCCTAATGAAAAACTGTTTTTT.

The chain employs TRBV6-5 and TRBJ2-3; 15 nucleotides match TRBD2. Germline V gene sequence: CDR1 MNHEY, CDR2 SVGAGI. The CDR3 covers 16 residues. V dropped 2 bases and J dropped 3; count of bases not matched to a gene: 0. The CDR3 is CASSYGTSGGTDTQYF. The CDR3 nucleotides are TGTGCCAGCAGTTACGGGACTAGCGGGGGGACAGATACGCAGTATTTT.

This clonotype was observed many times. The V and J genes are TRBV9 and TRBJ1-4, with D tentatively TRBD1 (5 bases). Looked up from germline, CDR1 is SGDLS and CDR2 is YYNGEE. The V end was cut by 4 bases, the J end by 1 base, with 11 bases between. This CDR3 comprises 15 residues. DNA of the CDR3: TGTGCCAGCAGCCCGTACCAGGGAACTAATGAAAAACTGTTTTTT. It is translated as CASSPYQGTNEKLFF. Using reference TRBV9 and TRBJ1-4 for the parts outside the CDR3, the full variable domain is DSGVTQTPKHLITATGQRVTLRCSPRSGDLSVYWYQQSLDQGLQFLIQYYNGEERAKGNILERFSAQQFPDLHSELNLSSLELGDSALYFCASSPYQGTNEKLFFGSGTQLSVL.

This clonotype was seen at least ten times. The chain employs TRBV6-2 or TRBV6-3 and TRBJ2-3; 8 nucleotides agree with TRBD2. There are 14 residues in the CDR3. Germline assignment: CDR1 MNHEY and CDR2 SVGEGT. The V and J ends lost 6 bases and 1 base, in that order; junction bases with no gene match: 3. The CDR3 here is CASRLLAGTDTQYF. The CDR3 DNA reads TGTGCCAGCAGACTACTAGCGGGCACAGATACGCAGTATTTT.

This clonotype has a count of ten or more. J is TRBJ2-1 and V is TRBV7-2; TRBD2 aligns across 7 bases. The CDR3 covers 14 residues. Trimming took 3 bases from V and 8 from J; bases not matched to a gene: 7. Germline-derived CDR1 and CDR2 are SGHTA and FQGNSA. The chain's CDR3 is CASSFRGSRDEQFF. The CDR3 bases are TGTGCCAGCAGCTTCCGCGGGAGTCGCGATGAGCAGTTCTTC.

This clonotype was counted ten times or more. The rearrangement uses TRBV9 and TRBJ2-7, with TRBD1 matching 7 bases. The CDR3 sequence is 13 residues long. V was pared by 0 bases and J by 7 bases, with 4 bases of the junction left unmatched. Germline assignment: CDR1 SGDLS and CDR2 YYNGEE. The CDR3 DNA follows: TGTGCCAGCAGCGTAGCTTCCAGGGGGGAGCAGTACTTC. This gives the protein CASSVASRGEQYF.

This clonotype was recorded at least ten times. This chain connects TRBV13 to TRBJ2-1; tentatively, D is TRBD1 (7 bases). CDR3 length: 12 residues. Germline V CDR1 and CDR2: PRHDT, FYEKMQ (reference sequence). Deletions cut 6 bases from V and 7 bases from J, with 10 bases between. CDR3: CASREGANEQFF. CDR3 DNA sequence: TGTGCCAGCAGGGAGGGGGCTAATGAGCAGTTCTTC.

This clonotype was detected many times. This CDR3 is CASSDRQENYGYTF. Written as DNA, the CDR3 is TGTGCCAGCAGTGACCGACAGGAGAACTATGGCTACACCTTC. The chain links TRBV12-3 or TRBV12-4 to TRBJ1-2; TRBD1 is a possible D gene (6 bases). With 5 bases removed from V and 2 bases from J, the gap between germline ends came to 12 bases. The CDR3 has 14 residues.

This clonotype was observed at least ten times. The chain has TRBV12-3 or TRBV12-4 and TRBJ1-2; the D gene is possibly TRBD1 (5 bases). The V end lost 4 bases, the J end lost 4 bases, and 10 bases lay between the germline ends. This CDR3 has 13 amino acids. The CDR3, as DNA: TGTGCCAGCAGTTGGGGCGGGACCTATGGCTACACCTTC. Amino acid sequence: CASSWGGTYGYTF.

The rearrangement uses TRBV10-3 and TRBJ1-1; the D is unclear. Germline V gene data show CDR1 as ENHRY and CDR2 as SYGVKD. The V end was cut by 4 bases, the J end by 7 bases, with 10 bases between. The CDR3 consists of 12 residues. CDR3 nucleotide sequence: TGTGCCATCAGTGTCCGGTTAGGTGAAGCTTTCTTT. Its protein is CAISVRLGEAFF.

This sequence joins TRBV7-2 and TRBJ2-6; no definite D call. The CDR3 has 16 residues. In germline, CDR1 is SGHTA, CDR2 FQGNSA. V lost 5 bases and J lost 2, with 13 bases in between. CDR3 DNA sequence: TGTGCCAGCAGCCCTCCTGGGCCCACTGGGGCCAACGTCCTGACTTTC. It encodes CASSPPGPTGANVLTF. The complete variable domain, with remaining parts taken from reference TRBV7-2 and TRBJ2-6, reads GAGVSQSPSNKVTEKGKDVELRCDPISGHTALYWYRQSLGQGLEFLIYFQGNSAPDKSGLPSDRFSAERTGGSVSTLTIQRTQQEDSAVYLCASSPPGPTGANVLTFGAGSRLTVL.

This clonotype has at least ten counts. V is TRBV7-2 and J is TRBJ2-3; unclear D gene. The V and J ends lost 3 bases and 8 bases respectively, with 12 bases between them. Germline-derived CDR1 and CDR2 are SGHTA and FQGNSA. The CDR3 loop spans 13 amino acids. CDR3 DNA: TGTGCCAGCAGCTTTACTCTAGGCGGTACGCAGTATTTT. This gives the protein CASSFTLGGTQYF.

The sample holds a few counts of this clonotype. One junction end does not reproduce the germline sequence, and a read error may be involved. V and J are TRBV12-3 or TRBV12-4 and TRBJ1-6; D unclear. The CDR3 spans 13 residues. DNA of the CDR3: TGTGCCAGCAGTCCTAGGTATAGTTCACCCCTCCACTTT. Encoded protein: CASSPRYSSPLHF.

This clonotype was seen repeatedly, ten times or more. This chain joins TRBV28 and TRBJ1-5; no reliable D call. This CDR3 comprises 12 residues. CDR1 and CDR2 (germline): MDHEN, SYDVKM. V shed 3 bases and J shed 7 bases, with 7 bases lying between them. The DNA of the CDR3 is TGTGCCAGCAGTTTTACGAACCAGCCCCAGCATTTT. This sequence encodes CASSFTNQPQHF.

In this sample, this clonotype turned up many times. The chain recombines TRBV10-3 with TRBJ2-3, with 9 positions matching TRBD2. This CDR3 has 14 residues. CDR1 ENHRY and CDR2 SYGVKD come from the germline V gene. V shed 7 bases and J 0 bases; nucleotides not matched to a gene: 2. CDR3 in DNA: TGTGCCATCACTAGCGGGGAGAGCACAGATACGCAGTATTTT. Its protein product is CAITSGESTDTQYF.